The present entry profiles one TCR beta chain with its context. As processed by the authors: For nucleated cells, counts were estimated from reference gene primer amplification. Sequencing used immunoSEQ multiplex PCR; TCRdb keeps in-frame clones, though not all of them. The V and J calls and clone size come from that table; D and trimming were worked out from the DNA. The data contain about 480,000 clones, 80% to 90% of them singletons. The sample comes from a study of blood T cell repertoires in COVID-19. Per the germline V gene, CDR1 is SGHDT and CDR2 is YYEEEE. The V and J ends lost 1 base and 1 base respectively, with 11 bases between them. The CDR3 extends over 16 amino acids.

Sequences were obtained from peripheral blood. The chain recombines TRBV5-6 with TRBJ2-2; possibly TRBD1 for D (5 bases). The origin of this receptor is a man between 18 and 35 years old with COVID-19, enrolled during active disease. DNA for the CDR3: TGTGCCAGCAGCTTGAACCAGGGCCTGAACACCGGGGAGCTGTTTTTT. It encodes CASSLNQGLNTGELFF.